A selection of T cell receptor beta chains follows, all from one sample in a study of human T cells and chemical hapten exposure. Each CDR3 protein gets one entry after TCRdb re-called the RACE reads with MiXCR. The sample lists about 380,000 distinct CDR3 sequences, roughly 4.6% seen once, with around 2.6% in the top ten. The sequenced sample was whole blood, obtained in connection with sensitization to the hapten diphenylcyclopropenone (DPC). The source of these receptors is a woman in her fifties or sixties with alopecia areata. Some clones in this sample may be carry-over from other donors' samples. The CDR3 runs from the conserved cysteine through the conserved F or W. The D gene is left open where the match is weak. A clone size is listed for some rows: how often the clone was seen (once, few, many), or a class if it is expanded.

cdr3_nt: TGTGCCAGCAGTTACGTTGGCAGTAGCACAGATACGCAGTATTTT
cdr3_aa: CASSYVGSSTDTQYF
d_call: NA
clone_size: NA
v_call: TRBV6-2/TRBV6-3
j_call: TRBJ2-3

cdr3_nt: TGTGCCAGCAGAAGAGGGGGCGAAGAAAAACTGTTTTTT
cdr3_aa: CASRRGGEEKLFF
d_call: TRBD1
clone_size: few
v_call: TRBV6-5
j_call: TRBJ1-4

cdr3_nt: TGCAGTGCTAGAGACCGACAGGGAGGGATGAGAGAGCAGTTCTTC
cdr3_aa: CSARDRQGGMREQFF
d_call: NA
clone_size: many
v_call: TRBV20-1
j_call: TRBJ2-1

cdr3_nt: TGTGCCAGCAGCTTCGGCCAAGAGACCCAGTACTTC
cdr3_aa: CASSFGQETQYF
d_call: NA
clone_size: many
v_call: TRBV7-2
j_call: TRBJ2-5

cdr3_nt: TGCAGTGCTAGCGAGACTAGCGGGGGTTACAATGAGCAGTTCTTC
cdr3_aa: CSASETSGGYNEQFF
d_call: TRBD2
clone_size: NA
v_call: TRBV20-1
j_call: TRBJ2-1

cdr3_nt: TGCAGCCAGGGCCGGGGCGCTGAAGCTTTCTTT
cdr3_aa: CSQGRGAEAFF
d_call: NA
clone_size: many
v_call: TRBV29-1
j_call: TRBJ1-1

cdr3_nt: TGTGCCAGCAGTCCCATTTCGGGGGGCATCGGGGAGCTGTTTTTT
cdr3_aa: CASSPISGGIGELFF
d_call: NA
clone_size: many
v_call: TRBV2
j_call: TRBJ2-2

cdr3_nt: TGTGCCAGCAGCTTTATCGGGACTAGGGACCCAGATACGCAGTATTTT
cdr3_aa: CASSFIGTRDPDTQYF
d_call: TRBD2
clone_size: NA
v_call: TRBV7-8
j_call: TRBJ2-3

cdr3_nt: TGCGCCAGCAGCCAAGATCTAGGCGGGCACACCGGGGAGCTGTTTTTT
cdr3_aa: CASSQDLGGHTGELFF
d_call: NA
clone_size: few
v_call: TRBV4-1
j_call: TRBJ2-2

cdr3_nt: TGCAGCGTTGAAGCGGTAGCGGGCCGGCAAGAGACCCAGTACTTC
cdr3_aa: CSVEAVAGRQETQYF
d_call: TRBD2
clone_size: many
v_call: TRBV29-1
j_call: TRBJ2-5

cdr3_nt: TGTGCCAGCAGGGGGGACAGAGACGGCTACACCTTC
cdr3_aa: CASRGDRDGYTF
d_call: TRBD1
clone_size: many
v_call: TRBV2
j_call: TRBJ1-2

cdr3_nt: TGTGCCAGCAGCCCCGGGACAGGGTATGAAGCTTTCTTT
cdr3_aa: CASSPGTGYEAFF
d_call: TRBD1
clone_size: NA
v_call: TRBV13
j_call: TRBJ1-1

cdr3_nt: TGTGCCAGCAGCGGCGGCGGGGGCGGCGCAGATACGCAGTATTTT
cdr3_aa: CASSGGGGGADTQYF
d_call: NA
clone_size: NA
v_call: TRBV9
j_call: TRBJ2-3

cdr3_nt: TGTGCCACCTATAACGCGGGACTGAGTTTCTACGAGCAGTACTTC
cdr3_aa: CATYNAGLSFYEQYF
d_call: NA
clone_size: NA
v_call: TRBV24-1
j_call: TRBJ2-7

cdr3_nt: TGTGCCAGCAGCCGGACTAGCGGGACTAGCACAGATACGCAGTATTTT
cdr3_aa: CASSRTSGTSTDTQYF
d_call: TRBD2
clone_size: many
v_call: TRBV12-3/TRBV12-4
j_call: TRBJ2-3

cdr3_nt: TGTGCCAGCAGCTCCCGACAGGGTCCCGAGACCCAGTACTTC
cdr3_aa: CASSSRQGPETQYF
d_call: TRBD1
clone_size: many
v_call: TRBV7-8
j_call: TRBJ2-5

cdr3_nt: TGTGCCAGCAGTGAATTGCAGGGGAGTGGGAATCAGCCCCAGCATTTT
cdr3_aa: CASSELQGSGNQPQHF
d_call: NA
clone_size: many
v_call: TRBV6-1
j_call: TRBJ1-5

cdr3_nt: TGTGCCATCCGGAGGTGGGCCACCCGAAGCTCTGGAAACACCATATATTTT
cdr3_aa: CAIRRWATRSSGNTIYF
d_call: NA
clone_size: NA
v_call: TRBV10-3
j_call: TRBJ1-3

cdr3_nt: TGTGCCAGCAGTGAAATGGGTATTCCCTACGAGCAGTACTTC
cdr3_aa: CASSEMGIPYEQYF
d_call: NA
clone_size: NA
v_call: TRBV2
j_call: TRBJ2-7

cdr3_nt: TGTGCCAGCAGCTTAACCGGCGGGACTCTAACCTACGAGCAGTACTTC
cdr3_aa: CASSLTGGTLTYEQYF
d_call: NA
clone_size: NA
v_call: TRBV7-2
j_call: TRBJ2-7

cdr3_nt: TGCAGCGTTCTCGGGACAGGGGCCGGGAATGAGCAGTTCTTC
cdr3_aa: CSVLGTGAGNEQFF
d_call: TRBD1
clone_size: NA
v_call: TRBV29-1
j_call: TRBJ2-1

cdr3_nt: TGTGCCAGCAGCCCCCTAGGGGCTAGCAGGTCAGATACGCAGTATTTT
cdr3_aa: CASSPLGASRSDTQYF
d_call: NA
clone_size: many
v_call: TRBV9
j_call: TRBJ2-3

cdr3_nt: TGCGCCAGCAGTCTGATGACTAGCGCGGACGCCAATGAGCAGTTCTTC
cdr3_aa: CASSLMTSADANEQFF
d_call: TRBD2
clone_size: NA
v_call: TRBV4-3
j_call: TRBJ2-1

cdr3_nt: TGCGCCAGCAGCCAAGACTTGGGGATCGATGGCTACACCTTC
cdr3_aa: CASSQDLGIDGYTF
d_call: NA
clone_size: many
v_call: TRBV4-1
j_call: TRBJ1-2

cdr3_nt: TGTGCCTGGGAGCTGAAAGGGGCAGATACGCAGTATTTT
cdr3_aa: CAWELKGADTQYF
d_call: NA
clone_size: many
v_call: TRBV30
j_call: TRBJ2-3

cdr3_nt: TGTGCCAGCAGTTACTCGAAGGTTACGATCTACGAGCAGTACTTC
cdr3_aa: CASSYSKVTIYEQYF
d_call: NA
clone_size: many
v_call: TRBV6-5
j_call: TRBJ2-7

cdr3_nt: TGCACCAGCAGCCAAGAGTCGAGCGGGAGTTGCCACAATGAGCAGTTCTTC
cdr3_aa: CTSSQESSGSCHNEQFF
d_call: NA
clone_size: many
v_call: TRBV1
j_call: TRBJ2-1

cdr3_nt: TGTGCCAGCAGTACGTCCGGGGGCTACACTGAAGCTTTCTTT
cdr3_aa: CASSTSGGYTEAFF
d_call: NA
clone_size: once
v_call: TRBV12-3/TRBV12-4
j_call: TRBJ1-1

cdr3_nt: TGCAGTGCTAGGTGGGCTAGCGGGGACAATGAGCAGTTCTTC
cdr3_aa: CSARWASGDNEQFF
d_call: TRBD2
clone_size: NA
v_call: TRBV20-1
j_call: TRBJ2-1

cdr3_nt: TGTGCCAGCAAAAAGGGGGTCAAAAACATTCAGTACTTC
cdr3_aa: CASKKGVKNIQYF
d_call: NA
clone_size: many
v_call: TRBV25-1
j_call: TRBJ2-4

cdr3_nt: TGTGCCAGCACCCCGGGGGGTCCGATGGCGGCAGATACGCAGTATTTT
cdr3_aa: CASTPGGPMAADTQYF
d_call: TRBD2
clone_size: few
v_call: TRBV6-5
j_call: TRBJ2-3

cdr3_nt: TGTGCCAGCTCACCAGGGACAGATAACTATGGCTACACCTTC
cdr3_aa: CASSPGTDNYGYTF
d_call: TRBD1
clone_size: many
v_call: TRBV18
j_call: TRBJ1-2

cdr3_nt: TGTGCCAGCAGCTTAACCGGGGGAGTGAGAGATACGCAGTATTTT
cdr3_aa: CASSLTGGVRDTQYF
d_call: NA
clone_size: NA
v_call: TRBV7-8
j_call: TRBJ2-3

cdr3_nt: TGTGCCAGCAGCCAAGATCCCCGGGACAGGGTTTATGGCTACACCTTC
cdr3_aa: CASSQDPRDRVYGYTF
d_call: TRBD1
clone_size: NA
v_call: TRBV4-2
j_call: TRBJ1-2

cdr3_nt: TGTGCCAGCAGTTACCTTCGGGATCTCAACAATGAGCAGTTCTTC
cdr3_aa: CASSYLRDLNNEQFF
d_call: NA
clone_size: NA
v_call: TRBV6-2/TRBV6-3
j_call: TRBJ2-1

cdr3_nt: TGTGCCAGCAGCTTATGGGGAGCGAACACTGAAGCTTTCTTT
cdr3_aa: CASSLWGANTEAFF
d_call: NA
clone_size: many
v_call: TRBV7-2
j_call: TRBJ1-1

cdr3_nt: TGTGCCACGCTAGCGGGAGCGGAAGATACGCAGTATTTT
cdr3_aa: CATLAGAEDTQYF
d_call: TRBD2
clone_size: NA
v_call: TRBV2
j_call: TRBJ2-3